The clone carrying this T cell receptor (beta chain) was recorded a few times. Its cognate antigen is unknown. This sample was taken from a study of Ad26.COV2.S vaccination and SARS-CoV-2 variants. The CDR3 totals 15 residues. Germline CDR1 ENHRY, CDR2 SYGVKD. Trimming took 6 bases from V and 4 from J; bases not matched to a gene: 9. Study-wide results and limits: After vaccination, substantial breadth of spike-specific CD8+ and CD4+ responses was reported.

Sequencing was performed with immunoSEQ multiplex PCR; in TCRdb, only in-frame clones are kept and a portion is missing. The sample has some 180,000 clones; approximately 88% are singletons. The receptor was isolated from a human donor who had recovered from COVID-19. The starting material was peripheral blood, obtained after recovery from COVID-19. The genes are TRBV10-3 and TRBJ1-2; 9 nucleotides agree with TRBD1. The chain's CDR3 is CAISSSGQGGYGYTF. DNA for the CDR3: TGTGCCATCAGCTCCTCGGGACAGGGTGGCTATGGCTACACCTTC.